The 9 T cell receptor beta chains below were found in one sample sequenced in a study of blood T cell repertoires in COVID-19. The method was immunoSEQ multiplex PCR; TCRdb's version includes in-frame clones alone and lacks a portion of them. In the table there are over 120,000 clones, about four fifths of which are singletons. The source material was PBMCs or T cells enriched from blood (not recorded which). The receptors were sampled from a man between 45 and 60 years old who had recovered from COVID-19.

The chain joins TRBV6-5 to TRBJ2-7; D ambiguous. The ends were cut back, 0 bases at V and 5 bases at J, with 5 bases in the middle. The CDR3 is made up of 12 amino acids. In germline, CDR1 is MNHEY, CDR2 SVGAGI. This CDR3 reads CASSYSSNEQYF. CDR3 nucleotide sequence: TGTGCCAGCAGTTACTCGTCTAACGAGCAGTACTTC.

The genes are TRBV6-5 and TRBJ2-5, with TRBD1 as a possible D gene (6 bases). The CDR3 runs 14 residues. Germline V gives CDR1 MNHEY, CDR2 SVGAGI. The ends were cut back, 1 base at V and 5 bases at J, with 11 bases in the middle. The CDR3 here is CASSYLQGRETQYF. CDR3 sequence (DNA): TGTGCCAGCAGTTACTTACAGGGTAGGGAGACCCAGTACTTC.

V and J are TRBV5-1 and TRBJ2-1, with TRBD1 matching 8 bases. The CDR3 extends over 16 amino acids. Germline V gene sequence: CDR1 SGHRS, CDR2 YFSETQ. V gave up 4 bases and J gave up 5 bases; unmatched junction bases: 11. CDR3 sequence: CASSPNTGGDDNEQFF. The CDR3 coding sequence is TGCGCCAGCAGCCCGAACACAGGGGGAGACGACAATGAGCAGTTCTTC.

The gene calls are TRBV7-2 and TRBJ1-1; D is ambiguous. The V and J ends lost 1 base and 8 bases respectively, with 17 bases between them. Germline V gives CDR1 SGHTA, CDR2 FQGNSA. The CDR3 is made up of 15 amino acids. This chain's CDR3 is CASSLVFRRKREAFF. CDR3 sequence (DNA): TGTGCCAGCAGCTTAGTTTTCCGGAGGAAACGAGAAGCTTTCTTT.

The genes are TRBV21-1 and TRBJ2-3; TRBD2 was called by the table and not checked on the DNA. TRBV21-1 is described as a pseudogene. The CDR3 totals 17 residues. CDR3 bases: TGTGCCAGCAGCAATCGGTTTGGACTAGAGGGGCCAGATACGCAGTATTTT. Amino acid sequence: CASSNRFGLEGPDTQYF.

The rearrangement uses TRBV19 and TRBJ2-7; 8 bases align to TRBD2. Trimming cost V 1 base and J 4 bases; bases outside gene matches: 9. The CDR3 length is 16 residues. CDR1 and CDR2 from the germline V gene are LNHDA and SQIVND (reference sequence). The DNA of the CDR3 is TGTGCCAGTAGTATAGCAGGGAGCGGGGGAATATACGAGCAGTACTTC. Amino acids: CASSIAGSGGIYEQYF.

This CDR3 is CASSRRGQGNTEAFF. In DNA form, the CDR3 reads TGCGCCAGCAGCCGCAGGGGGCAAGGGAACACTGAAGCTTTCTTT. The gene calls are TRBV4-3 and TRBJ1-1; 8 bases are shared with TRBD1. The CDR3 covers 15 residues. Germline CDR1 and CDR2: LGHNA and YSLEER. After removal of 4 bases from V and 1 base from J, the junction contained 5 bases not matched to a gene.

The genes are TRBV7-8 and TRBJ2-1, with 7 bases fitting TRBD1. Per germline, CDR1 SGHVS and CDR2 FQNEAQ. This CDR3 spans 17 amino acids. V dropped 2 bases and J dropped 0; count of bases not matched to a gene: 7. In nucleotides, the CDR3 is TGTGCCAGCAGCTTATTGGTCAGGGGGAGCTCCTACAATGAGCAGTTCTTC. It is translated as CASSLLVRGSSYNEQFF. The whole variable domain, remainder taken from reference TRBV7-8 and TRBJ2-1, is GAGVSQSPRYKVAKRGQDVALRCDPISGHVSLFWYQQALGQGPEFLTYFQNEAQLDKSGLPSDRFFAERPEGSVSTLKIQRTQQEDSAVYLCASSLLVRGSSYNEQFFGPGTRLTVL.

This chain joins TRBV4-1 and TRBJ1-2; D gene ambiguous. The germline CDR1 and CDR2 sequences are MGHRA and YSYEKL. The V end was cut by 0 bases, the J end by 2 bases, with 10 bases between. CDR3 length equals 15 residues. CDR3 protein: CASSQDRERNYGYTF. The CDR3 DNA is TGCGCCAGCAGCCAAGATCGGGAAAGGAACTATGGCTACACCTTC.